Listed here are 22 T cell receptor beta chains from one sample, sequenced in a study of patients and donors after allogeneic stem cell transplantation. From the RT-PCR reads, TCRdb called clonotypes with MiXCR, one entry per CDR3 protein. The table lists hundreds of thousands of distinct CDR3 sequences, approximately 16% of them singletons. Sequenced sample: blood, either unsorted or a sorted T cell fraction (not recorded which). The source is a human donor who was either an allogeneic HSCT recipient or a stem cell or donor lymphocyte infusion donor (not recorded which). It is not recorded whose cells these are; they may come from a transplant donor.

J is TRBJ2-7 and V is TRBV6-6; D gene unclear. The V gene's germline CDR1 is MNHNY and CDR2 SVGAGI (reference sequence). Trimming removed 0 bases at V and 4 bases at J, with 4 bases between. This CDR3 contains 12 residues. CDR3 sequence (DNA): TGTGCCAGCAGTTACTCCCTTTACGAGCAGTACTTC. Its translation: CASSYSLYEQYF.

This clonotype was found many times. This rearrangement joins TRBV4-3 to TRBJ2-7; D not certain. The length of the CDR3 is 13 residues. CDR1 is LGHNA and CDR2 is YSLEER in the germline V gene. V dropped 4 bases and J dropped 2 bases, with 9 bases sitting between them. CDR3 bases: TGCGCCAGCAGCCCGGGCAGAGCCTACGAGCAGTACTTC. Amino acids: CASSPGRAYEQYF.

The chain carries TRBV5-6 and TRBJ1-2; D is unclear. The CDR3 totals 12 residues. Germline V lookup: CDR1 SGHDT, CDR2 YYEEEE. Trimming left V 3 bases short and J 7 bases short, with 10 bases between. Here the CDR3 reads CASSSQYSGYTF. DNA for the CDR3: TGTGCCAGCAGCTCACAGTATTCTGGCTACACCTTC.

The chain carries TRBV5-1 and TRBJ2-5; TRBD2 aligns across 11 bases. Germline V gene data show CDR1 as SGHRS and CDR2 as YFSETQ. The V segment lost 4 bases and the J segment 4 bases; nucleotides outside the gene matches: 6. CDR3 length: 15 amino acids. In DNA form, the CDR3 reads TGCGCCAGCAGCCCGGGGACTAGCGGCCCAGAGACCCAGTACTTC. This encodes CASSPGTSGPETQYF.

The DNA of the CDR3 is TGTGCCAGCAGCCCAGGGGGGCGACAGATCTACGAGCAGTACTTC. As protein: CASSPGGRQIYEQYF. The V call is TRBV7-9, the J call TRBJ2-7; D perhaps matches TRBD1 (7 bases). The CDR3 has 15 amino acids. CDR1 and CDR2 (germline): SEHNR, FQNEAQ (reference sequence). V lost 5 bases, J lost 3 bases, and 17 bases lay in between.

This sequence joins TRBV2 and TRBJ2-7; 9 bases line up with TRBD1. V gave up 8 bases and J gave up 3 bases; unmatched junction bases: 8. Germline CDR1 is SNHLY and CDR2 is FYNNEI. This CDR3 is 14 amino acids long. CDR3 loop: CASGMGTGYYEQYF. The CDR3 coding sequence is TGTGCCAGCGGTATGGGGACAGGGTACTACGAGCAGTACTTC.

A few counts support this clonotype. J is TRBJ2-7 and V is TRBV7-8; TRBD2 matches 10 bases. From germline, CDR1 is SGHVS and CDR2 FQNEAQ. After removal of 1 base from V and 4 bases from J, the junction contained 16 bases not matched to a gene. The CDR3 consists of 19 residues. The CDR3 protein is CASSLDPVSSGSSPYEQYF. As DNA, the CDR3 is TGTGCCAGCAGCTTAGACCCTGTTTCTAGCGGGAGCTCTCCTTACGAGCAGTACTTC.

This clonotype occurred a few times. The chain has TRBV28 and TRBJ2-1, with D perhaps matching TRBD1 (6 bases). Germline-derived CDR1 and CDR2 are MDHEN and SYDVKM. The V and J ends lost 8 bases and 3 bases respectively, with 17 bases between them. The CDR3 is made up of 15 amino acids. The CDR3 nucleotides are TGTGCCAGCGGATTCAGGGGCTCGGTCTACAATGAGCAGTTCTTC. It yields the protein CASGFRGSVYNEQFF. Looking up the rest from reference TRBV28 and TRBJ2-1 gives the full variable domain: DVKVTQSSRYLVKRTGEKVFLECVQDMDHENMFWYRQDPGLGLRLIYFSYDVKMKEKGDIPEGYSVSREKKERFSLILESASTNQTSMYLCASGFRGSVYNEQFFGPGTRLTVL.

This clonotype has just a few counts. The CDR3 protein is CASRGGSKGDEQFF. CDR3 nucleotides: TGTGCCAGCAGGGGGGGGTCAAAGGGCGATGAGCAGTTCTTC. The V and J genes are TRBV11-3 and TRBJ2-1; 7 nucleotides line up with TRBD2. The CDR3 consists of 14 residues. Germline-derived CDR1 and CDR2 are SGHNT and YENEEA. V was clipped by 6 bases and J by 8 bases; unmatched bases: 10. Combining the CDR3 with reference TRBV11-3 and TRBJ2-1 gives the whole variable domain EAGVVQSPRYKIIEKKQPVAFWCNPISGHNTLYWYLQNLGQGPELLIRYENEEAVDDSQLPKDRFSAERLKGVDSTLKIQPAELGDSAVYLCASRGGSKGDEQFFGPGTRLTVL.

This clonotype was seen a handful of times. J is TRBJ2-1 and V is TRBV7-3, with 8 bases matching TRBD2. CDR3 length: 13 residues. Germline trimming cut 4 bases from V and 15 bases from J; bases unmatched to any gene: 11. CDR1 SGHTA and CDR2 FQGTGA come from the germline V gene. The CDR3 protein is CASSSGLANLGFF. The DNA for the CDR3 is TGTGCCAGCAGCTCAGGACTAGCCAACCTCGGGTTCTTC.

Many counts were recorded for this clonotype. This chain uses TRBV20-1 with TRBJ1-4, with 9 bases fitting TRBD1. Trimming cost V 5 bases and J 10 bases; bases outside gene matches: 8. The CDR3 length is 13 residues. CDR1 DFQATT and CDR2 SNEGSKA come from the germline V gene (reference sequence). As DNA, the CDR3 is TGCAGTGCTGTTCCGGGACAGGGAGGAAAACTGTTTTTT. It translates to CSAVPGQGGKLFF.

This clonotype appeared many times. As DNA, the CDR3 is TGTGCCAGCAGCCAATCGACAGGGAGTTACTATGGCTACACCTTC. Amino acid sequence: CASSQSTGSYYGYTF. V is TRBV3-1 and J is TRBJ1-2, with TRBD1 matching 7 bases. Germline V gene lookup returns CDR1 LGHDT and CDR2 YNNKEL (reference sequence). The CDR3 has 15 residues. Trimming took 2 bases from V and 3 from J; bases not matched to a gene: 6.

V usage is TRBV7-9 and J usage is TRBJ2-7; either TRBD1 or TRBD2 may supply D (5 bases each). The V and J ends lost 4 bases and 4 bases respectively, with 20 bases between them. CDR1 is SEHNR, CDR2 FQNEAQ, per germline (reference sequence). This CDR3 contains 16 residues. The CDR3 sequence: CASSSMGTWYPYEQYF. The CDR3 DNA follows: TGTGCCAGCAGCTCGATGGGGACCTGGTACCCGTACGAGCAGTACTTC.

In this sample, this clonotype turned up many times. V gene TRBV5-1 combines with J gene TRBJ2-1, with TRBD2 identical over 9 bases. Germline V gene sequence: CDR1 SGHRS, CDR2 YFSETQ. CDR3 length equals 14 residues. With 9 bases clipped from V and 5 bases from J, the junction kept 9 bases outside the gene matches. CDR3 DNA sequence: TGCGCCACCAGGACGATAGCGGGGGACAATGAGCAGTTCTTC. Encoded protein: CATRTIAGDNEQFF.

There are a few counts of this clonotype. This sequence joins TRBV29-1 and TRBJ2-7; the D gene is possibly TRBD1 (6 bases). The length of the CDR3 is 14 residues. Trimming stripped 6 bases from V and 1 base from J, with 16 bases between. Germline V gives CDR1 SQVTM, CDR2 ANQGSEA. The DNA of the CDR3 is TGCAGCGTAGGTTTGGGACATATGTCCTACGAGCAGTACTTC. It encodes CSVGLGHMSYEQYF.

This clonotype was counted many times. The chain joins TRBV12-3 or TRBV12-4 to TRBJ1-5, with D perhaps matching TRBD1 (5 bases). The CDR3 consists of 13 residues. Trimming pared 6 bases from V and 9 bases from J, leaving 15 bases between. The CDR3 region has the DNA TGTGCCAGCAGGGTACAGGAAAGGGCGCCCCAGCATTTT. The encoded protein is CASRVQERAPQHF.

Ten or more counts support this clonotype. The chain is built from TRBV27 and TRBJ1-1; weak D call: TRBD1 (6 bases). The CDR3 loop spans 12 amino acids. Germline assignment: CDR1 MNHEY and CDR2 SMNVEV (reference sequence). The CDR3, as DNA: TGTGCAGCGTTCAGGGGAGGGACTGAAGCTTTCTTT. It translates to CAAFRGGTEAFF.

This clonotype was counted a few times. The V and J genes are TRBV7-9 and TRBJ2-7; D assignment may be TRBD1 or TRBD2 (5 bases each). The V end lost 3 bases, the J end lost 5 bases, and 11 bases lay between the germline ends. Germline V gene sequence: CDR1 SEHNR, CDR2 FQNEAQ (reference sequence). The CDR3 loop spans 13 amino acids. CDR3 protein: CASSFPGSHEQYF. CDR3 sequence (DNA): TGTGCCAGCAGCTTCCCAGGGAGTCACGAGCAGTACTTC.

The sample holds a few counts of this clonotype. This sequence joins TRBV2 and TRBJ1-2; a possible D gene is TRBD1 (6 bases). Germline loops: CDR1 SNHLY, CDR2 FYNNEI. The V end was cut by 10 bases, the J end by 2 bases, with 14 bases between. This CDR3 has 13 amino acids. The DNA for the CDR3 is TGTGCCACACTAAGACAGGAGAACTATGGCTACACCTTC. Translation: CATLRQENYGYTF. The full variable domain, rest sourced from reference TRBV2 and TRBJ1-2, is EPEVTQTPSHQVTQMGQEVILRCVPISNHLYFYWYRQILGQKVEFLVSFYNNEISEKSEIFDDQFSVERPDGSNFTLKIRSTKLEDSAMYFCATLRQENYGYTFGSGTRLTVV.

This chain's CDR3 is CATRGNSEEKLFF. In nucleotides, the CDR3 is TGTGCCACCAGGGGGAACTCGGAGGAAAAACTGTTTTTT. V and J are TRBV24-1 and TRBJ1-4; D not certain. Germline assignment: CDR1 KGHDR and CDR2 SFDVKD. The CDR3 runs to 13 residues. V was trimmed by 7 bases and J by 8 bases, leaving 13 bases between them.

This sequence joins TRBV6-2 or TRBV6-3 and TRBJ1-5; possibly TRBD1 for D (6 bases). The V end lost 5 bases, the J end lost 1 base, and 12 bases lay between the germline ends. Germline loops: CDR1 MNHEY, CDR2 SVGEGT. The CDR3 is 15 residues long. The chain's CDR3 is CASSRGARSNQPQHF. DNA of the CDR3: TGTGCCAGCAGTCGGGGGGCTAGAAGCAATCAGCCCCAGCATTTT.

There are many counts of this clonotype. The CDR3 coding sequence is TGCAGTGTGTATGCCGGGGCCCCAGGACACTATGGCTACACCTTC. Translating gives CSVYAGAPGHYGYTF. This rearrangement joins TRBV29-1 to TRBJ1-2; TRBD1 might be the D (5 bases). CDR3 length equals 15 residues. The germline gives CDR1 SQVTM, CDR2 ANQGSEA.